This is a list of T cell receptor beta chains from one sample in a study of preoperative IRX-2 immunotherapy in early breast cancer. Clones were read by immunoSEQ multiplex PCR, and TCRdb kept only the in-frame ones, dropping some. The sample holds around 60,000 clones, around 94% seen once. The sample here was taken from a patient treated with IRX-2 immunotherapy. All receptors derive from a human donor with breast cancer. The CDR3 runs from the conserved cysteine through the conserved F or W.

TRBV15	TRBJ2-7	CATSKQVSGTSLYEQYF
TRBV28	TRBJ1-1	CASSLFRKNTEAFF
TRBV7-3	TRBJ2-4	CASSLQGGNIQYF
TRBV9	TRBJ2-5	CASSPNMRQGGLVTQYF
TRBV7-2	TRBJ2-2	CASSPRLVWTGELFF
TRBV4-3	TRBJ2-2	CASSQALRRGHNTGELFF
TRBV7-2	TRBJ1-2	CASSVQGAYYGYTF
TRBV7-7	TRBJ2-5	CASSPGGPETQYF
TRBV4-1	TRBJ2-3	CASSRIQGGVSTDTQYF
TRBV30	TRBJ2-5	CAWSDPGTGDGETQYF
TRBV28	TRBJ1-6	CASSFPPRTGNSPLHF
TRBV7-2	TRBJ2-2	CASSLVVVQGDTGELFF
TRBV7-6	TRBJ2-1	CASSRDSGLSSYNEQFF
TRBV14	TRBJ2-3	CASSHTDTQYF